This T cell receptor (beta chain) was found in a study of shared clonotypes between healthy human individuals. Whole-study results and caveats: Read depth was anticipated to influence clonotype sharing among donors. Only blood samples were collected, and tissue repertoires likely differ.

Germline V gene sequence: CDR1 SGHVS, CDR2 FQNEAQ. V lost 2 bases and J 5 bases, leaving 9 bases between the germline ends. The CDR3 consists of 13 residues. As for this clone: Its antigen is not known.

Unsorted material relied on approximately 100 million PBMCs as the source of genomic DNA. The repertoire was sequenced with immunoSEQ multiplex PCR; TCRdb's copy has only in-frame clones and lacks some. This repertoire shows about half a million clones, roughly three quarters found once; its top ten account for about 12%. This sequence originates from a middle-aged woman in good health. Some clones in this sample may be carry-over from other donors' samples. The sequencing input was PBMCs. The chain carries TRBV7-8 and TRBJ2-5; D is ambiguous. The CDR3 loop reads CASSLLLRETQYF. The CDR3 nucleotides read TGTGCCAGCAGCTTATTACTTCGGGAGACCCAGTACTTC. The complete variable domain, with remaining parts taken from reference TRBV7-8 and TRBJ2-5, reads GAGVSQSPRYKVAKRGQDVALRCDPISGHVSLFWYQQALGQGPEFLTYFQNEAQLDKSGLPSDRFFAERPEGSVSTLKIQRTQQEDSAVYLCASSLLLRETQYFGPGTRLLVL.